This T cell receptor (beta chain) comes out of a study of blood T cells in healthy people across ages. A second roughly 6 to 11 cycle PCR used barcoded and J-beta primers. Through a template-switch adaptor with 12 random nucleotides, each cDNA molecule received a tag. Each sample yielded at least 2.5 million CDR3-containing paired-end reads. TCRdb passed the 5' RACE reads through MiXCR, listing each CDR3 protein once. The sample holds about 1.5 million distinct CDR3 sequences, about 42% seen once. Trimming took 5 bases from V and 4 from J, leaving 14 bases between them. This CDR3 is 14 amino acids long. Looked up from germline, CDR1 is SEHNR and CDR2 is FQNEAQ (reference sequence).

The chain couples TRBV7-9 to TRBJ1-2; D remains ambiguous. The sequence was obtained from a young woman in good health. The material sequenced was blood. Here the CDR3 DNA reads TGTGCCAGCAGCCCAGGTGTCCCCCCCTATGGCTACACCTTC. This sequence encodes CASSPGVPPYGYTF.